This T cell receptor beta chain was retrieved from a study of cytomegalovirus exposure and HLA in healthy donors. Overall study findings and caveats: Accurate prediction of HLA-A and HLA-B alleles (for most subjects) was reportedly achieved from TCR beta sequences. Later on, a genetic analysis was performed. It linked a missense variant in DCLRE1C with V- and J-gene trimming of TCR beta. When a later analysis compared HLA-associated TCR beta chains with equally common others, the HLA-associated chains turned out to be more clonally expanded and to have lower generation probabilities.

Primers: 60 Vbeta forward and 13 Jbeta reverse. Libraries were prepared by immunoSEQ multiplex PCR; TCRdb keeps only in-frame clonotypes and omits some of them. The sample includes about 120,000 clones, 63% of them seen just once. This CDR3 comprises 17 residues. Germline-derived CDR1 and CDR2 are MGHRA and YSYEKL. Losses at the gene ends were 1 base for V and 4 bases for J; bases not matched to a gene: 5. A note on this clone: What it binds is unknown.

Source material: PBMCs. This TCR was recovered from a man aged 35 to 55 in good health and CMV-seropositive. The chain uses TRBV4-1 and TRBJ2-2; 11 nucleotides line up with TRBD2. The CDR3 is CASSQALAGGPTGELFF. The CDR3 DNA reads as TGCGCCAGCAGCCAAGCCTTAGCGGGAGGGCCCACCGGGGAGCTGTTTTTT.